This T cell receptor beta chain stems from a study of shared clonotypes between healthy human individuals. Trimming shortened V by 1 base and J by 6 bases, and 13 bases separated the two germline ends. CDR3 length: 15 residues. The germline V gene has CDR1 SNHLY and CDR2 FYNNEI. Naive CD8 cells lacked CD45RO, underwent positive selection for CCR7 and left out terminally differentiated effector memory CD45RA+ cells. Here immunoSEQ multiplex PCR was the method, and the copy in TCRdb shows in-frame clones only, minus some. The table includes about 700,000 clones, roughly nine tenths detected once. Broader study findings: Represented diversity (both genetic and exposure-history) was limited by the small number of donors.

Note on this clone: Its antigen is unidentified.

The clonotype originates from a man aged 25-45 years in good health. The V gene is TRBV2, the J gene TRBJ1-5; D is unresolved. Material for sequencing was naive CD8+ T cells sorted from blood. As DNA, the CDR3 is TGTGCCAGCAGTGAAGGCGGCCACGGCCGTCAGCCCCAGCATTTT. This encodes CASSEGGHGRQPQHF.